The clone carrying this T cell receptor (beta chain) occurred a few times. The sample originates from a study of blood T cell repertoires in COVID-19. The junction had 8 bases not matched to a gene; V was cut back by 4 bases and J by 3 bases. In germline, CDR1 is MDHEN, CDR2 SYDVKM. This CDR3 spans 17 amino acids. TCRdb keeps only in-frame clones here, not all; method: immunoSEQ multiplex PCR. The sample has over 300,000 clones, around 88% seen once. This TCR was sampled from a woman in her forties or fifties with acute or convalescent COVID-19. Sample: peripheral blood. The rearrangement joins TRBV28 to TRBJ2-7; 14 nucleotides match TRBD2. The CDR3 sequence is CASSSGTSGSGIYEQYF. The CDR3 DNA reads as TGTGCCAGCAGTTCCGGGACTAGCGGGAGTGGTATCTACGAGCAGTACTTC.